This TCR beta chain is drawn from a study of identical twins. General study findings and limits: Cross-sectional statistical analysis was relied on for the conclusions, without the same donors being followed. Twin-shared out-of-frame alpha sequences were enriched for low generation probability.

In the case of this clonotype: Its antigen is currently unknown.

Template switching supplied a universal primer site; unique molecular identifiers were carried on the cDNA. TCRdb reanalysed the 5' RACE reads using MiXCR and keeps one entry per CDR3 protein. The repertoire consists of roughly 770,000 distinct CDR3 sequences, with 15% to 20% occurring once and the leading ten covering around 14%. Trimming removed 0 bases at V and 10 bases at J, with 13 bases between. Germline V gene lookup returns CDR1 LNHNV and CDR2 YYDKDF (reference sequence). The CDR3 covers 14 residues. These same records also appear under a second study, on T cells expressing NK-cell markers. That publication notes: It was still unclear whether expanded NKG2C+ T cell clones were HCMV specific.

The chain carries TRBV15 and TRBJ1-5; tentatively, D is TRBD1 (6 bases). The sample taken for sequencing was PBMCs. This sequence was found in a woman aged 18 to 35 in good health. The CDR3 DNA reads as TGTGCCACCAGCAGAGACGGGGGGCTCGAACCCCAGCATTTT. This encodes CATSRDGGLEPQHF.